These 2 T cell receptor beta chains were sequenced from one sample in a study of blood T cells in healthy people across ages. Together with a sample-barcoded 5' primer, a J-beta primer mix was included in a second PCR lasting roughly 6 to 12 cycles. TCRdb reprocessed the 5' RACE reads with MiXCR, giving one entry per CDR3 protein. The data show about 780,000 distinct CDR3 sequences, with about half seen just once and about a sixth held by the top ten. Sequenced: blood. These receptors were obtained from an elderly man in good health.

The rearrangement uses TRBV5-1 and TRBJ2-7; no reliable D call. Germline CDR1 is SGHRS and CDR2 is YFSETQ. V was pared by 2 bases and J by 2 bases, with 8 bases between. The CDR3 loop spans 13 amino acids. The CDR3 is CASSFNSPYEQYF. CDR3 nucleotides: TGCGCCAGCAGCTTTAACAGCCCCTACGAGCAGTACTTC. The complete variable domain, with remaining parts taken from reference TRBV5-1 and TRBJ2-7, reads KAGVTQTPRYLIKTRGQQVTLSCSPISGHRSVSWYQQTPGQGLQFLFEYFSETQRNKGNFPGRFSGRQFSNSRSEMNVSTLELGDSALYLCASSFNSPYEQYFGPGTRLTVT.

The V gene is TRBV9, the J gene TRBJ2-1, with 10 bases matching TRBD2. The CDR3 contains 18 residues. The germline gives CDR1 SGDLS, CDR2 YYNGEE. Unmatched junction bases numbered 6, after V lost 0 bases and J lost 0 bases. The CDR3 DNA is TGTGCCAGCAGCGTAGAGGGAGGACTAGCGGCCTCCTACAATGAGCAGTTCTTC. Residues: CASSVEGGLAASYNEQFF.